The clone carrying this T cell receptor beta chain was picked up many times. This CDR3 has 17 residues. V lost 0 bases and J 6 bases, leaving 23 bases between the germline ends. CDR1 is DFQATT and CDR2 is SNEGSKA in the germline V gene (reference sequence). The TCR library was built from RNA with a 3' RACE protocol and unique molecular identifiers. TCRdb re-analysed the 3' RACE reads in MiXCR, keeping a single row per CDR3 protein. There are approximately 95,000 distinct CDR3 sequences in the sample; approximately 6.9% occur only once, and approximately 1.2% lies in the top ten. The data stem from a study of HIV-infected children after antiretroviral therapy interruption. Across the study: All children had CD4+ count above 500 and viral load below 50 copies/ml.

The treatment denotes: PENTA 11 planned treatment interruption arm or continuous ART arm. At least 24 weeks of at least three-drug ART, in children 2 to 15 years. The origin of this receptor is a pool of human donors with HIV. The rearrangement links TRBV20-1 to TRBJ1-1, with D perhaps matching TRBD1 (6 bases). The sequencing used CD45RA+ CD4+ T cells from PBMCs, pooled from several time points, collected from a donor given antiretroviral therapy, either interrupted or continuous. Subset specified: naive CD4+ CD45RA+ CD45RO- T cells. The DNA for the CDR3 is TGCAGTGCTAGAGATCTAAGGAGTCTACAGGGCGGAGCTGAAGCTTTCTTT. The encoded protein is CSARDLRSLQGGAEAFF.